This TCR beta chain originates from a study of blood T cell repertoires in COVID-19. Study at large: Specimens from acute and convalescent COVID-19 originated in the United States, Italy and Spain. PBMCs, B-cell-depleted T cells, or T cells provided the cDNA or gDNA that made up the material.

Original processing notes: Quantification of nucleated cells was approximated via reference gene primer amplification. This table comes from immunoSEQ multiplex PCR, and its TCRdb copy is limited to in-frame clones, with some not included. That table furnishes V, J and clone size, whereas the DNA furnished D and trimming. Here the sample spans 45,000 to 60,000 clones, roughly nine tenths being singletons. The CDR3 totals 14 residues. CDR1 SEHNR and CDR2 FQNEAQ come from the germline V gene (reference sequence). Trimming shortened V by 2 bases and J by 1 base, and 8 bases separated the two germline ends.

The sequencing input was peripheral blood. The receptor was isolated from a man in his forties or fifties with acute or convalescent COVID-19. The J gene is TRBJ2-5, the V gene TRBV7-9; D is uncertain. This chain's CDR3 is CASSLPVRQETQYF. CDR3 bases: TGTGCCAGCAGCTTACCAGTCCGCCAAGAGACCCAGTACTTC.